This T cell receptor (beta chain) was sequenced in a study of shared clonotypes between healthy human individuals. The germline V gene has CDR1 LNHDA and CDR2 SQIVND (reference sequence). The CDR3 length is 15 residues. V lost 5 bases to trimming and J lost 5 bases, with 16 bases between them. The study, taken as a whole, reports: Measured sharing among donors was expected to vary with sequencing depth. It was the non-shared clonotypes that had lower generation probabilities than clonotypes shared by all four donors. Only blood was sampled, and tissue TCR repertoires likely differ from blood ones. Depth was large, yet rarefaction showed that sorted-subset sequencing was incomplete.

About this clone itself: What it binds is unknown.

Clones were read by immunoSEQ multiplex PCR, and TCRdb kept only the in-frame ones, dropping some. The sample holds over 700,000 clones, around 70% seen once. The material sequenced was memory CD4+ T cells sorted from blood. Subset defined: CD45RA-negative fraction. This sequence joins TRBV19 and TRBJ2-1, with D possibly matching TRBD2 (6 bases). This receptor was obtained from a woman between 25 and 40 years old in good health. The CDR3 DNA follows: TGTGCCAGTAGTGGGAGGCTAGCCGGGAACAATGAGCAGTTCTTC. This codes for CASSGRLAGNNEQFF.